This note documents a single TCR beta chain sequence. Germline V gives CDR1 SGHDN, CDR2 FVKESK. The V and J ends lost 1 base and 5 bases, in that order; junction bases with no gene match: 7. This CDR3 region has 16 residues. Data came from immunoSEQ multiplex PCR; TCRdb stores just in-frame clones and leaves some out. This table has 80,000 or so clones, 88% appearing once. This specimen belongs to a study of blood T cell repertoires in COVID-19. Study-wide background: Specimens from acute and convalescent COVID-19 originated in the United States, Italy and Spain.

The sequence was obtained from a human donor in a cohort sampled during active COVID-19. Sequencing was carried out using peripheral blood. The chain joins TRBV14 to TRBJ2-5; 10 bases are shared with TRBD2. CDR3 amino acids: CASSQAGLAGVETQYF. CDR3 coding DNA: TGTGCCAGCAGCCAAGCGGGCCTAGCGGGAGTGGAGACCCAGTACTTC.